The 6 T cell receptor beta chains reported below all come from one sample, sequenced in a study of T cells in Graves' hyperthyroidism and ophthalmopathy. Template material for amplifying TCR beta CDR3 regions consisted of RNA transcripts. With the HTBI primer set, the TCR CDR3 went through a first round of RT-PCR. TCRdb analysed the multiplex PCR reads with MiXCR anew, one entry per CDR3 protein. The table shows a few hundred thousand distinct CDR3 sequences, with about 15% occurring only once. Sequencing used blood. The receptors were sampled from a woman aged 30 to 39 with Graves' hyperthyroidism.

Ten or more counts support this clonotype. J is TRBJ1-1 and V is TRBV20-1, with D hard to call. V lost 8 bases and J lost 1, with 5 bases in between. This CDR3 is 10 amino acids long. CDR1 and CDR2 from the germline V gene are DFQATT and SNEGSKA (reference sequence). CDR3 in amino acids: CSTPNTEAFF. CDR3 sequence (DNA): TGCAGTACACCGAACACTGAAGCTTTCTTT.

In its sample, this clonotype was seen many times. This chain connects TRBV5-1 to TRBJ2-1; D perhaps matches TRBD1 (5 bases). The CDR3 runs to 15 residues. Trimming left V 3 bases short and J 0 bases short, with 10 bases between. Germline V lookup: CDR1 SGHRS, CDR2 YFSETQ. CDR3 amino acids: CASSSLQGSYNEQFF. CDR3 nucleotides: TGCGCCAGCAGCTCACTCCAGGGCTCCTACAATGAGCAGTTCTTC.

In its sample, this clonotype was seen many times. The chain is built from TRBV27 and TRBJ1-6; D possibly corresponds to TRBD1 (5 bases). CDR1 is MNHEY and CDR2 is SMNVEV in the germline V gene (reference sequence). The CDR3 spans 19 residues. Trimming left V 5 bases short and J 2 bases short, with 22 bases between. The CDR3 is CASSLSSPAGGAYNSPLHF. Written as DNA, the CDR3 is TGTGCCAGCAGTCTCAGTTCCCCTGCCGGGGGGGCCTATAATTCACCCCTCCACTTT.

The gene calls are TRBV6-2 or TRBV6-3 and TRBJ2-1; TRBD2 agrees at 8 bases. CDR1 MNHEY and CDR2 SVGEGT come from the germline V gene. The CDR3 is 14 residues long. Trimming removed 8 bases from V and 6 bases from J; junction bases left unmatched: 9. CDR3 bases: TGTGCCAGCCTAGAGCGGGAGCGGGGCAATGAGCAGTTCTTC. Protein product: CASLERERGNEQFF.

The rearrangement links TRBV6-2 or TRBV6-3 to TRBJ2-1; no definite D call. Gene TRBJ2-7 matches the end of the DNA better, so the J call may be wrong. CDR3 length equals 15 residues. Germline V gives CDR1 MNHEY, CDR2 SVGEGT. The CDR3 coding sequence is TGTGCCAGCAGTCGGCTGAGTGGGGTTGGGAATGAGCAGTACTTC. It encodes CASSRLSGVGNEQYF.

In the case of this clonotype: A much larger clone sits a single nucleotide away, making a read error possible. The genes are TRBV5-1 and TRBJ2-7, with TRBD2 matching 7 bases. V lost 1 base and J lost 3; bases outside the gene matches: 7. Germline assignment: CDR1 SGHRS and CDR2 YFSETQ. This CDR3 is built from 15 residues. The CDR3 here is CASSLTSDLGYEQYF. The CDR3 region has the DNA TGCGCCAGCAGCTTGACTAGCGATCTGGGCTACGAGCAGTACTTC.